This TCR beta chain was identified during a study of CD8+ T cells in alopecia areata. Study background: It was oral tofacitinib, at 5 to 10 mg twice daily, that treated patients received.

Notes on this clone: Its target is not known.

V was cut by 0 bases and J by 4 bases, with 10 bases left in between. There are 15 residues in the CDR3. CDR1 and CDR2 from the germline V gene are MGHRA and YSYEKL. Individuals with alopecia areata gave both lesional scalp punch biopsies and peripheral blood for collection. General observations from the study: Sharing of TCRs across patients appeared less clear than in mice, possibly for HLA-related reasons.

Sequencing relied on a cDNA template that was reverse transcribed from extracted RNA. Sequencing was performed with immunoSEQ multiplex PCR; in TCRdb, only in-frame clones are kept and a portion is missing. Of about 130,000 clones detected, about 49% appear once; the ten largest clones hold over 15%. This sample comprised CD8+ T cells sorted from blood, obtained at week 0. The clonotype comes from a human donor with alopecia areata. The chain combines TRBV4-1 with TRBJ1-5; no definite D call. DNA for the CDR3: TGCGCCAGCAGCCAAGATCGCCGGGTGAATCAGCCCCAGCATTTT. This translates into CASSQDRRVNQPQHF.